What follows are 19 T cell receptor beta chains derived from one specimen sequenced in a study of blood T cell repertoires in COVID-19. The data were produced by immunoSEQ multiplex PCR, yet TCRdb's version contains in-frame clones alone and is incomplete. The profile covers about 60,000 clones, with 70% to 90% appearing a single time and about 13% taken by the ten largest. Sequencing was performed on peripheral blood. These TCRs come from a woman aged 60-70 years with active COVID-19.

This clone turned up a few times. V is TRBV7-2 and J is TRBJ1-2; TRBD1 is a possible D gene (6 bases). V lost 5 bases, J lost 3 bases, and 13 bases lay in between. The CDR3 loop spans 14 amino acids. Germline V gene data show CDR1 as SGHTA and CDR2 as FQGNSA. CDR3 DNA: TGTGCCAGCAGCGTCACAGGGAGGGACTATGGCTACACCTTC. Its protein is CASSVTGRDYGYTF.

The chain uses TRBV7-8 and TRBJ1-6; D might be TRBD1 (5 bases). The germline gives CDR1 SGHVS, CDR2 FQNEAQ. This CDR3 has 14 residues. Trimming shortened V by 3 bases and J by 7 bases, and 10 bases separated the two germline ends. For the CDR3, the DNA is TGTGCCAGCAGCTTTGGCAGGGAAAATTCACCCCTCCACTTT. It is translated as CASSFGRENSPLHF. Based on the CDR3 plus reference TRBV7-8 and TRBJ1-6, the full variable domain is GAGVSQSPRYKVAKRGQDVALRCDPISGHVSLFWYQQALGQGPEFLTYFQNEAQLDKSGLPSDRFFAERPEGSVSTLKIQRTQQEDSAVYLCASSFGRENSPLHFGNGTRLTVT.

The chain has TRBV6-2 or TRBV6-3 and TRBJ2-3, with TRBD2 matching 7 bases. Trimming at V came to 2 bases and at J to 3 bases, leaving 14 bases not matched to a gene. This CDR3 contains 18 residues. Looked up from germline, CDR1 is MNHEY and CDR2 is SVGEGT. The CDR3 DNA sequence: TGTGCCAGCAGTTACCCCCCCATCATGTGGGGGGGGACAGATACGCAGTATTTT. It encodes CASSYPPIMWGGTDTQYF.

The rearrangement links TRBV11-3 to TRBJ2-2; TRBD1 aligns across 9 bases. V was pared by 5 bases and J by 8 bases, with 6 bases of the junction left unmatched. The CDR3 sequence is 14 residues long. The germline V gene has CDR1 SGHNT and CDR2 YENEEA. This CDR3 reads CASSPGTGTGELFF. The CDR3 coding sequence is TGTGCCAGCAGCCCAGGGACAGGGACTGGGGAGCTGTTTTTT.

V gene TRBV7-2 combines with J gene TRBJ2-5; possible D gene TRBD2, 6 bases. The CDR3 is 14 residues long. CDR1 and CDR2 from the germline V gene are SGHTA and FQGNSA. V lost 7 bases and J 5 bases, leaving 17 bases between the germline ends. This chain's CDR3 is CASIPPGLGETQYF. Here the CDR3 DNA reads TGTGCCAGCATCCCGCCGGGACTGGGGGAGACCCAGTACTTC.

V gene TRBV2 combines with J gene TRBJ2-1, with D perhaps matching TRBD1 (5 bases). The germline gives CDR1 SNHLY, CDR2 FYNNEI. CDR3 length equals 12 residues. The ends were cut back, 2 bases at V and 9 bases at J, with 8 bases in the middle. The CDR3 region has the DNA TGTGCCAGCAGTGAAAGGGGCGGTGAGCAGTTCTTC. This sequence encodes CASSERGGEQFF.

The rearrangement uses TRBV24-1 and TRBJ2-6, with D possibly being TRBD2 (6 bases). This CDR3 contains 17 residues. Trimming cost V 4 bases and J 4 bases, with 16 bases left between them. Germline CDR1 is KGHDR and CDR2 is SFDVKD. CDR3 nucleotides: TGTGCCACCAGTGACCCGCCGGGGGTCCCAGGGGCCAACGTCCTGACTTTC. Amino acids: CATSDPPGVPGANVLTF.

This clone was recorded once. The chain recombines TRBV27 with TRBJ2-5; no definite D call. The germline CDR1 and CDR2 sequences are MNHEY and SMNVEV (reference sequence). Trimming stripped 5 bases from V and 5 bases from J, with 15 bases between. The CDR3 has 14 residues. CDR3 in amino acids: CASSPRPPWETQYF. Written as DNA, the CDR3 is TGTGCCAGCAGTCCCAGGCCCCCTTGGGAGACCCAGTACTTC.

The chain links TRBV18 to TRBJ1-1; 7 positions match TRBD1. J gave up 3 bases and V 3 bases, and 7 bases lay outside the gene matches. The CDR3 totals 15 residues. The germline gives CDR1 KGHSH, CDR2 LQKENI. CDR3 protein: CASSPKTGSDTEAFF. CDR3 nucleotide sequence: TGTGCCAGCTCACCTAAGACAGGGAGCGACACTGAAGCTTTCTTT.

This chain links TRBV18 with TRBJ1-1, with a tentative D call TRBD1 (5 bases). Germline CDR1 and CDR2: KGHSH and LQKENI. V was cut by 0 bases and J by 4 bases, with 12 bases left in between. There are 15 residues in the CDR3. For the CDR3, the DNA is TGTGCCAGCTCACCACCGGGGCAGCAGTTCACTGAAGCTTTCTTT. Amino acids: CASSPPGQQFTEAFF.

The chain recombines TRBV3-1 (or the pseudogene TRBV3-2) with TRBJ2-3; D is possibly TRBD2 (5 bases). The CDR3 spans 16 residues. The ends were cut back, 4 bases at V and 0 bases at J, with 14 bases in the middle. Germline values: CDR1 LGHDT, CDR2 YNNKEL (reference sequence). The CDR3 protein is CASSLNGGLSTDTQYF. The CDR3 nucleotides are TGTGCCAGCAGCCTCAATGGCGGGCTGAGCACAGATACGCAGTATTTT.

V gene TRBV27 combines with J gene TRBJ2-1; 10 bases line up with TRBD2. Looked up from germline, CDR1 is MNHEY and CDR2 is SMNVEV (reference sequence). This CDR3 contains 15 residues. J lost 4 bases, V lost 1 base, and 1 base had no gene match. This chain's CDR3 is CASSLYSGGYNEQFF. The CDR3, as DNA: TGTGCCAGCAGTTTATATAGCGGGGGGTACAATGAGCAGTTCTTC.

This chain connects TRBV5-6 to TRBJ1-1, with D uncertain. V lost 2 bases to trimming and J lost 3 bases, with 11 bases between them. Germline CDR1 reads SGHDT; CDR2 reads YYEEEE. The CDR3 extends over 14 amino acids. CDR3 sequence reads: CASSLVGKYTEAFF. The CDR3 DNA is TGTGCCAGCAGCTTAGTCGGGAAGTACACTGAAGCTTTCTTT.

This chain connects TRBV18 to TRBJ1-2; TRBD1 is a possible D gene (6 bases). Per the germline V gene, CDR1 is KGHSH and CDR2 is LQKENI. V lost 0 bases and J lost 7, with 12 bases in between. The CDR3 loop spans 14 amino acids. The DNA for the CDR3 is TGTGCCAGCTCACCACCGGCAGGGGTTTTTGGCTACACCTTC. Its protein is CASSPPAGVFGYTF. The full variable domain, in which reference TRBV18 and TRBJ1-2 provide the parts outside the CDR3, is NAGVMQNPRHLVRRRGQEARLRCSPMKGHSHVYWYRQLPEEGLKFMVYLQKENIIDESGMPKERFSAEFPKEGPSILRIQQVVRGDSAAYFCASSPPAGVFGYTFGSGTRLTVV.

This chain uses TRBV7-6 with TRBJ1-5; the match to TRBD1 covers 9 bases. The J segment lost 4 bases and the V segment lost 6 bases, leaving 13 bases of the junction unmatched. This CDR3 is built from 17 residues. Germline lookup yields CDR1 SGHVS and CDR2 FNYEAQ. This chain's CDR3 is CASSQIDRDRVNQPQHF. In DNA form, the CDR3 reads TGTGCCAGCAGTCAAATCGACCGGGACAGGGTGAATCAGCCCCAGCATTTT.

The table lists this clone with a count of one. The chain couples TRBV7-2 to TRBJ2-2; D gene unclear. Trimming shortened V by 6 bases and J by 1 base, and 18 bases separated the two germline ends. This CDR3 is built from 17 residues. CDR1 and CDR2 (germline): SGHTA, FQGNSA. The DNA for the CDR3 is TGTGCCAGCAGGCCTGGTGCCAGTGGCGGGAACACCGGGGAGCTGTTTTTT. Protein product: CASRPGASGGNTGELFF.

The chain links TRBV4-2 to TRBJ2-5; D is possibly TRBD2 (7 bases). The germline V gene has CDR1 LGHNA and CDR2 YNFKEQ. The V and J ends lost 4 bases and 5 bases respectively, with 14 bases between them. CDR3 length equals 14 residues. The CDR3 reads CASSRGGGRETQYF. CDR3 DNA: TGTGCCAGCAGCCGCGGGGGCGGACGGGAGACCCAGTACTTC.

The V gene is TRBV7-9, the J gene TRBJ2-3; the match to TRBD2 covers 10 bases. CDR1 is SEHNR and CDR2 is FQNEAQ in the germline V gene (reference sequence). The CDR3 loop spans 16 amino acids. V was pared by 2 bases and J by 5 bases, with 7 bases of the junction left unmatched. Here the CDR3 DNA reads TGTGCCAGCAGCTTAACTGCTAGCGGGGGACAAGATACGCAGTATTTT. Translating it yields CASSLTASGGQDTQYF.

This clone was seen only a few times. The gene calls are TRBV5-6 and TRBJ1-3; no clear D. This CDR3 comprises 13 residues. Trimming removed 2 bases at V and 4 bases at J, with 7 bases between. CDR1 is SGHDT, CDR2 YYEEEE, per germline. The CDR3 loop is CASSFDSGNTIYF. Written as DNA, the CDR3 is TGTGCCAGCAGCTTTGACTCAGGAAACACCATATATTTT.